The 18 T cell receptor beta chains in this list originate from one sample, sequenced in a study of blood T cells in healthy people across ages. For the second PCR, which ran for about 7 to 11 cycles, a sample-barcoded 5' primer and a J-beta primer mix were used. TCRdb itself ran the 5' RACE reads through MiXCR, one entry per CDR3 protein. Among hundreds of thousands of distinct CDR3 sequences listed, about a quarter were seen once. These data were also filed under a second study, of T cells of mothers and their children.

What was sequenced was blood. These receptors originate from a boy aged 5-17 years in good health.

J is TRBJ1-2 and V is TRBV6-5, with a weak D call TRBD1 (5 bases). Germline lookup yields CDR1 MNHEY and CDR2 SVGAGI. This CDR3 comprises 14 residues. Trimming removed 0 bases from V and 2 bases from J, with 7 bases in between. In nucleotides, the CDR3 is TGTGCCAGCAGTTACTCGCAGGGAAACTATGGCTACACCTTC. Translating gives CASSYSQGNYGYTF.

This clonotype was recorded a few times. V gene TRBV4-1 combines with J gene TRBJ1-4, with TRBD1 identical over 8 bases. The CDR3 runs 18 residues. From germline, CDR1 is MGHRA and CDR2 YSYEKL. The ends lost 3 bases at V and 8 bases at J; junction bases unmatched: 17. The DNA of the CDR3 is TGCGCCAGCAGCCACCCCACCAGGGGGCGGGAACCGGGGGAAAAACTGTTTTTT. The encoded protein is CASSHPTRGREPGEKLFF.

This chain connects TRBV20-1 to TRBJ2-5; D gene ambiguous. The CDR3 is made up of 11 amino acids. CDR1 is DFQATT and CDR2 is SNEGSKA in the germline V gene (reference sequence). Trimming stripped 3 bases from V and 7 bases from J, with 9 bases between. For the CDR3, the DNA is TGCAGTGCTAGCTTAGGCGGGACCCAGTACTTC. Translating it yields CSASLGGTQYF.

The CDR3 protein is CASSQVTRKSPLHF. CDR3 bases: TGCGCCAGCAGCCAAGTGACAAGAAAATCACCCCTCCACTTT. The rearrangement links TRBV4-1 to TRBJ1-6; unclear D gene. This CDR3 region has 14 residues. CDR1 and CDR2 from the germline V gene are MGHRA and YSYEKL. The ends were cut back, 1 base at V and 10 bases at J, with 11 bases in the middle.

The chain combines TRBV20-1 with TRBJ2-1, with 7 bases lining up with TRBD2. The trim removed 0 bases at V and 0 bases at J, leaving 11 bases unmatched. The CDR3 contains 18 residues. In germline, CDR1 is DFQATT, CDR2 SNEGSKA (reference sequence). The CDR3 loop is CSARDLAGVLSSYNEQFF. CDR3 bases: TGCAGTGCTAGAGATCTGGCGGGGGTGCTGAGCTCCTACAATGAGCAGTTCTTC.

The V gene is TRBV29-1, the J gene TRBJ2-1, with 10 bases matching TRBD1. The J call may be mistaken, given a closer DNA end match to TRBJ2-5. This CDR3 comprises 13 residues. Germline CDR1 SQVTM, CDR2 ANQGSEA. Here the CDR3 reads CSGSGQGTETQYF. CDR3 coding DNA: TGCAGCGGGTCGGGACAGGGGACGGAGACCCAGTACTTC.

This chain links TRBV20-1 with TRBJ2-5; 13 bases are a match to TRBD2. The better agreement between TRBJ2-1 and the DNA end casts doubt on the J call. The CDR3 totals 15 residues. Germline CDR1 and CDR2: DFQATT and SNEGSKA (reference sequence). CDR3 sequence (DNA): TGCAGTGCCGCAGGACTAGCGGGGGCCGCCAATGAGCAGTTCTTC. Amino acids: CSAAGLAGAANEQFF.

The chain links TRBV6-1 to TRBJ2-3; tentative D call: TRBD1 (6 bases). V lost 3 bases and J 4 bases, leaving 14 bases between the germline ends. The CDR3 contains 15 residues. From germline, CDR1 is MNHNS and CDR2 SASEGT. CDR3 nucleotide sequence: TGTGCCAGCAGTGAGGAGCAGGGGTTTCCAGATACGCAGTATTTT. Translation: CASSEEQGFPDTQYF.

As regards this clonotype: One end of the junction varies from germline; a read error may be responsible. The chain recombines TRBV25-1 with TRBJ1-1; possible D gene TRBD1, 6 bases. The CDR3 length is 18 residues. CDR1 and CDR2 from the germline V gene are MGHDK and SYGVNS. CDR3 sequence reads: CASSEWAIGQGLNTDAFF. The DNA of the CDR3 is TGTGCCAGCAGTGAATGGGCAATCGGTCAGGGGCTGAACACTGATGCTTTCTTT.

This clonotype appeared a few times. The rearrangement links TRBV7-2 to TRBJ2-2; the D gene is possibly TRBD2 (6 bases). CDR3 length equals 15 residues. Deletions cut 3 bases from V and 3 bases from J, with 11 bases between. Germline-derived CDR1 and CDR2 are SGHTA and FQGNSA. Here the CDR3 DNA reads TGTGCCAGCAGCTTGCGGGGTCGCGACACCGGGGAGCTGTTTTTT. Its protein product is CASSLRGRDTGELFF. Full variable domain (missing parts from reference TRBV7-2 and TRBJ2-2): GAGVSQSPSNKVTEKGKDVELRCDPISGHTALYWYRQSLGQGLEFLIYFQGNSAPDKSGLPSDRFSAERTGGSVSTLTIQRTQQEDSAVYLCASSLRGRDTGELFFGEGSRLTVL.

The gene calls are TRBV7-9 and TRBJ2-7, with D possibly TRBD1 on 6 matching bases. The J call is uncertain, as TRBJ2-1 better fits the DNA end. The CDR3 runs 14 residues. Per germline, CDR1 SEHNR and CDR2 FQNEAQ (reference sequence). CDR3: CASSPPWKGDEQFF. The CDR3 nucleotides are TGTGCCAGCAGTCCTCCGTGGAAGGGGGATGAGCAGTTCTTC.

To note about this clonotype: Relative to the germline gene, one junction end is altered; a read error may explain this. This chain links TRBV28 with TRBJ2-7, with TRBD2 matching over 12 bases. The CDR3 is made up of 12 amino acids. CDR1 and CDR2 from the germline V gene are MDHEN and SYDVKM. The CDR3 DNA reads TGTGCCAGCAGTTTCGGACTAGCGGGGACCGTTTTC. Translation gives CASSFGLAGTVF.

CDR3 in amino acids: CASRTPRQGDQFF. The CDR3 coding sequence is TGTGCCAGCCGTACTCCCCGACAAGGCGACCAGTTCTTC. This rearrangement joins TRBV6-1 to TRBJ2-5; D is undetermined. The J call is uncertain, as TRBJ2-1 better fits the DNA end. The CDR3 consists of 13 residues. In germline, CDR1 is MNHNS, CDR2 SASEGT.

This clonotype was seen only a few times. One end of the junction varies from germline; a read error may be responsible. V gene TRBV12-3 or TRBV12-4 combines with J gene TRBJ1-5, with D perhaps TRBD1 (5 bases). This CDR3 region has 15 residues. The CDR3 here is CASSAWRGKNQPQRF. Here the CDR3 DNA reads TGTGCCAGCAGCGCCTGGCGGGGGAAAAATCAGCCCCAGCGTTTT.

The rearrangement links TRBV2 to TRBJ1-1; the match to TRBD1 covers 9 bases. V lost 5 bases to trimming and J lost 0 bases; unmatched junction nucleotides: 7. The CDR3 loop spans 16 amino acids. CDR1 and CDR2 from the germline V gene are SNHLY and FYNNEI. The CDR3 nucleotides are TGTGCCAGCAGTTGGGGGACAGGGTCCCTGAACACTGAAGCTTTCTTT. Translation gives CASSWGTGSLNTEAFF.

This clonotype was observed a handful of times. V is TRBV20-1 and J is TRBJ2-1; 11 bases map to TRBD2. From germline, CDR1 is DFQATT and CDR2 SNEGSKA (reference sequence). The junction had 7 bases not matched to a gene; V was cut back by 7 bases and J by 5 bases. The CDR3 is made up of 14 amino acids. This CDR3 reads CSVASGGPDNEQFF. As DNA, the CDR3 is TGCAGTGTGGCTAGCGGGGGGCCCGACAATGAGCAGTTCTTC.

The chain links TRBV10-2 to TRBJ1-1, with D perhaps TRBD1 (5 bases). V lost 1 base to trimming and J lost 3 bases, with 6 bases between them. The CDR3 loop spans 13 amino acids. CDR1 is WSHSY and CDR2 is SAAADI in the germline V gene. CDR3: CASSEWGDTEAFF. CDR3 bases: TGCGCCAGCAGTGAGTGGGGGGACACTGAAGCTTTCTTT.

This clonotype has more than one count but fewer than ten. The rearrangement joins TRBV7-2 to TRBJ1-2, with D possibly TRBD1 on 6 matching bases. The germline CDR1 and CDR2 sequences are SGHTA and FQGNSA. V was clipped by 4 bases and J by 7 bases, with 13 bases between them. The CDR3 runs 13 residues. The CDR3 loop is CASSWTTGLGYTF. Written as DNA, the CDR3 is TGTGCCAGCAGCTGGACCACAGGGCTTGGCTACACCTTC.